This T cell receptor beta chain originates from a study of blood T cell repertoires in COVID-19 (dated by TCRdb to the early 2020s). For context, the study as a whole: Samples from collaborators originated in the United States, Italy and Spain and spanned both the acute and convalescent phases of COVID-19. The prospective study material was composed of cDNA or gDNA derived from T cells, B-cell-depleted T cells, or PBMCs. The sample metadata nearly always contained a de-identified subject ID, COVID-19 status, age in years and sex. Where available, HLA class I and class II types were taken from metadata supplied by the sample provider and were not determined by assay-based typing. The samples were drawn from the first 160 participants of the ongoing ImmuneRACE study and from more than 1,000 subjects provided by 6 global collaborators. The repertoires were released in a freely available public database intended as a resource for research on the immune response to SARS-CoV-2. Subjects who had been exposed to COVID-19, were actively infected with it, or had recovered from it provided the deeply sampled blood TCRbeta repertoires that made up the dataset.

For this clone: The antigen this receptor binds is unknown. Base qualities are missing; no much larger clone stands one base away.

The immunoSEQ Assay, a bias-controlled multiplex PCR, was used to amplify TCRbeta CDR3 regions from genomic DNA. In the paper's pipeline: The number of nucleated cells in each sample was estimated by amplification of reference gene primers within the assay. To quantify the absolute abundance of each unique TCRbeta CDR3 rearrangement, sequence reads were collapsed and filtered. Productive Simpson clonality was computed per sample as the square root of Simpson's diversity index over productive rearrangements. TCRdb took over this immuneACCESS table, retaining in-frame rearrangements with V and J assigned. Such tables are incomplete; in checked studies, under half of the missing clones stem from an unresolved V gene, and the remainder is unexplained. The V and J calls and clone size come from that table; D and trimming were worked out from the DNA. Within this sample are roughly 120,000 clones, with 70% to 90% of them counted one time only. Approximately 3.6% of the sample is taken by the ten largest.

The collaborating institutions used their own protocols to collect whole blood in K2EDTA tubes. Collaborator samples were shipped for TCRbeta analysis as frozen whole blood, isolated PBMCs, or DNA extracted from either sample type. The investigation overall reported the following: The amount of clinical and demographic metadata varied by source and participant and was provided uncurated.

The CDR3 contains 14 residues, cysteine and phenylalanine counted. Left in the record is the CDR3 DNA by itself, 42 bases read in frame from the first base. V loses 4 bases at its end and J loses 5 bases; junction bases beyond the gene matches: 2. According to the germline V gene, CDR1 reads SGHRS and CDR2 reads YFSETQ. In this chain, TRBV5-1 is recombined with TRBJ2-1; TRBD1 agrees with 11 junctional bases. This sequence originates from a man aged 35 to 55 with acute or convalescent COVID-19. Specimen: peripheral blood. The CDR3 protein: CASSRDRGDNEQFF. In nucleotide form, the sequence is TGCGCCAGCAGCCGGGACAGGGGGGACAATGAGCAGTTCTTC.